This TCR beta chain derives from a study of blood T cell repertoires in COVID-19. In the source study's methods: For nucleated cells, counts were estimated from reference gene primer amplification. The table came from immunoSEQ multiplex PCR; TCRdb's copy has only in-frame clones and leaves some out. V and J calls and clone size are given by that table; D and trimming were obtained from the DNA. The table includes over 45,000 clones, approximately 90% detected once. Per the germline V gene, CDR1 is MDHEN and CDR2 is SYDVKM. V gave up 4 bases and J gave up 7 bases, with 13 bases separating them. The CDR3 extends over 13 amino acids.

The rearrangement joins TRBV28 to TRBJ1-1, with D perhaps matching TRBD1 (5 bases). The source of this sequence is a woman older than 75 with acute or convalescent COVID-19. The sample was peripheral blood. The CDR3, as DNA: TGTGCCAGCAGTTCACCCAGGGATCGTGAAGCTTTCTTT. It yields the protein CASSSPRDREAFF.